The source of this TCR beta chain is a study of human T cells and chemical hapten exposure. Findings and limits, study-wide: Expanded TCRs made up significantly more big CDR3 similarity clusters than controls did.

This clonotype was seen at least ten times. Its antigen is still unknown. Original analysis: There were a median of approximately 96,000 TCRs per sample, with a range from roughly 23,224 to 750,000. TCRdb re-derived calls from the RACE reads in MiXCR, one entry per CDR3 protein. What appears here as the V and J calls and clone size reflects TCRdb's work, not the paper's. The sample has approximately 89,000 distinct CDR3 sequences, roughly a tenth seen once. The time point denotes: patch test 2, 6 weeks after DPC sensitization. Specified treatment: therapeutic diphenylcyclopropenone sensitization with weekly scalp DPC. The CDR3 has 15 amino acids. The germline V gene has CDR1 SNHLY and CDR2 FYNNEI. V shed 8 bases and J shed 6 bases, with 20 bases lying between them.

Source: whole blood, taken in connection with sensitization to the hapten diphenylcyclopropenone (DPC). This receptor was identified in a woman aged 30 to 39 with alopecia areata. Some clones in this sample may be carry-over from other donors' samples. The chain is built from TRBV2 and TRBJ2-1; perhaps TRBD1 as D (6 bases). The DNA for the CDR3 is TGTGCCAGCCGAGTAGACAGGATGGGTTTCAATGAGCAGTTCTTC. It encodes CASRVDRMGFNEQFF.